What follows is one T cell receptor beta chain and its context. Its matching antigen is unknown. PCR used 60 Vbeta primers and 13 Jbeta primers. The data were produced by immunoSEQ multiplex PCR, yet TCRdb's version contains in-frame clones alone and is incomplete. The sample includes 150,000 to 200,000 clones, approximately 80% of them seen just once. This entry comes from a study of cytomegalovirus exposure and HLA in healthy donors. Study details: The Caucasian-associated ancestry cluster held 80% to 90% of 300 to 450 genotyped donors.

The ends were cut back, 0 bases at V and 2 bases at J, with 16 bases in the middle. The V gene's germline CDR1 is LGHNA and CDR2 YNFKEQ. CDR3 length: 17 residues. Regarding the study as a whole: In a later analysis, DRB1 alleles had the most associated TCRs; HLA-C alleles the fewest. Cytomegalovirus association was listed for around 170 TCR beta chains. Most of the TCR beta V segments (in an earlier analysis) were productive either about 87% or about 30% of the time.

The receptor was isolated from a young woman in good health and CMV-seropositive. The gene calls are TRBV4-2 and TRBJ2-5, with D perhaps TRBD1 (6 bases). Sequencing input: PBMCs. The CDR3 here is CASSQDGGQGPQETQYF. CDR3 DNA sequence: TGTGCCAGCAGCCAAGATGGTGGGCAGGGGCCGCAAGAGACCCAGTACTTC.